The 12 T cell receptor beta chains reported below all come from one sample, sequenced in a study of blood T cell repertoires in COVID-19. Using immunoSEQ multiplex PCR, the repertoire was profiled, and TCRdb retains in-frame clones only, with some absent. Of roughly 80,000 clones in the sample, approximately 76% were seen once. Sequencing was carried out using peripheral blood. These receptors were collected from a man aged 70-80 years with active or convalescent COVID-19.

The CDR3: CASSVVETSAFNEQFF. The DNA of the CDR3 is TGTGCCAGCAGCGTAGTTGAGACTAGCGCCTTCAATGAGCAGTTCTTC. This chain uses TRBV9 with TRBJ2-1, with 8 positions matching TRBD2. The CDR3 totals 16 residues. Germline V CDR1 and CDR2: SGDLS, YYNGEE. Losses at the gene ends were 0 bases for V and 6 bases for J; bases not matched to a gene: 8. The entire variable domain, with the rest obtained from reference TRBV9 and TRBJ2-1, is as follows: DSGVTQTPKHLITATGQRVTLRCSPRSGDLSVYWYQQSLDQGLQFLIQYYNGEERAKGNILERFSAQQFPDLHSELNLSSLELGDSALYFCASSVVETSAFNEQFFGPGTRLTVL.

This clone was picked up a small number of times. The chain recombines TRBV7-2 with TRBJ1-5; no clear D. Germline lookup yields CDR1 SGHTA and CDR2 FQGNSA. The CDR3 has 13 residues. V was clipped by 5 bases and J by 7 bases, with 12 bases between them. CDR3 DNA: TGTGCCAGCAGCACCCAAAACCAGCAGCCCCAGCATTTT. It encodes CASSTQNQQPQHF.

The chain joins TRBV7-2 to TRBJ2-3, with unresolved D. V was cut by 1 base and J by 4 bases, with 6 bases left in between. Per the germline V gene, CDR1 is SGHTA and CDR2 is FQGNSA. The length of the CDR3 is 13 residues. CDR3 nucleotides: TGTGCCAGCAGCTTAGACTGGTCAGATACGCAGTATTTT. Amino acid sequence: CASSLDWSDTQYF. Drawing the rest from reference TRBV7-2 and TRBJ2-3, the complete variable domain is GAGVSQSPSNKVTEKGKDVELRCDPISGHTALYWYRQSLGQGLEFLIYFQGNSAPDKSGLPSDRFSAERTGGSVSTLTIQRTQQEDSAVYLCASSLDWSDTQYFGPGTRLTVL.

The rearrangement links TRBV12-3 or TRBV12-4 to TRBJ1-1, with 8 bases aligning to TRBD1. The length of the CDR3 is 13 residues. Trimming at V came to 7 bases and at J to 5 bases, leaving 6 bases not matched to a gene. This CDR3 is CASINRGATEAFF. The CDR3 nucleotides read TGTGCCAGCATTAACAGGGGGGCGACTGAAGCTTTCTTT.

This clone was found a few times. The CDR3 bases are TGTGCCAGCAGCCAGCGGGACTACCTCGGGGAGCTGTTTTTT. Its protein product is CASSQRDYLGELFF. This chain joins TRBV3-1 (or the pseudogene TRBV3-2) and TRBJ2-2; 7 nucleotides match TRBD2. The germline CDR1 and CDR2 sequences are LGHDT and YNNKEL (reference sequence). The CDR3 spans 14 residues. After removal of 3 bases from V and 7 bases from J, the junction contained 5 bases not matched to a gene.

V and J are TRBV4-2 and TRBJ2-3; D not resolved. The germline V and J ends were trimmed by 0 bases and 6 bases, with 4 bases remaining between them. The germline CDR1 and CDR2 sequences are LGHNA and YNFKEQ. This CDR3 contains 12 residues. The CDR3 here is CASSQDSDTQYF. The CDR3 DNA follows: TGTGCCAGCAGCCAAGACAGTGATACGCAGTATTTT.

The CDR3 DNA reads as TGCGCCAGCAGCTTGTCATCCGGGAACACTGAAGCTTTCTTT. Translating gives CASSLSSGNTEAFF. V gene TRBV5-1 combines with J gene TRBJ1-1; D not resolved. Per germline, CDR1 SGHRS and CDR2 YFSETQ. Trimming stripped 1 base from V and 1 base from J, with 8 bases between. The CDR3 loop spans 14 amino acids.

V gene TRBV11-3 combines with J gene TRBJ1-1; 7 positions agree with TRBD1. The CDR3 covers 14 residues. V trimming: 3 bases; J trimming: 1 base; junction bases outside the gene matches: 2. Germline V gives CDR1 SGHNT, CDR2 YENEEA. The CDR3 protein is CASSLTGRNTEAFF. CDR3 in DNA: TGTGCCAGCAGCTTGACAGGGAGGAACACTGAAGCTTTCTTT.

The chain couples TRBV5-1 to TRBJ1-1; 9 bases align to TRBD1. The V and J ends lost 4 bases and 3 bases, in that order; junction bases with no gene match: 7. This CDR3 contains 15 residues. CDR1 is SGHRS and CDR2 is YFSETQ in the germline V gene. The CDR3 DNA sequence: TGCGCCAGCAGCCAAACGACAGGGGGTGACACTGAAGCTTTCTTT. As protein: CASSQTTGGDTEAFF.

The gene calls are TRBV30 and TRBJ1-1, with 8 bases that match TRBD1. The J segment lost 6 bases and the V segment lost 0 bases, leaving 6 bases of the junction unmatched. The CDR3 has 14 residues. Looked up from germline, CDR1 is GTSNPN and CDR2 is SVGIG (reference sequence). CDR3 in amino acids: CAWSVGRGLAEAFF. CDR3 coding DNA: TGTGCCTGGAGTGTTGGCAGGGGGCTTGCTGAAGCTTTCTTT. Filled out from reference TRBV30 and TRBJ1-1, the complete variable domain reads SQTIHQWPATLVQPVGSPLSLECTVEGTSNPNLYWYRQAAGRGLQLLFYSVGIGQISSEVPQNLSASRPQDRQFILSSKKLLLSDSGFYLCAWSVGRGLAEAFFGQGTRLTVV.

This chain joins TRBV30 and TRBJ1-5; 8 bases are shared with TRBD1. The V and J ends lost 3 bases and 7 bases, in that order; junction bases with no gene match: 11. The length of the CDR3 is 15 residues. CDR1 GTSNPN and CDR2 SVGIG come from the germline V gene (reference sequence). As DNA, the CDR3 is TGTGCCTGGAGCCAGGGGGCGGGGAAGGGGCAGCCCCAGCATTTT. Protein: CAWSQGAGKGQPQHF.

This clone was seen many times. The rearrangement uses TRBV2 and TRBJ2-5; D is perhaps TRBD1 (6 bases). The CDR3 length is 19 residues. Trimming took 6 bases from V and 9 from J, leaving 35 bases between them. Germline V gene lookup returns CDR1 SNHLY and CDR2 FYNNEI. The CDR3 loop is CASRVVGWIQDTGPGAQYF. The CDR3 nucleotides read TGTGCCAGCAGGGTAGTAGGATGGATCCAGGACACCGGCCCAGGGGCCCAGTACTTC.